Each of the 16 T cell receptor beta chains below was sequenced from the same sample in a study of beta chain features in type 1 diabetes. Findings and limits, study-wide: Among patients with Type 1 diabetes, TCRB CDR3s were moderately but significantly shorter in every one of the four CD4+ subsets.

Every bit of the isolated RNA underwent reverse transcription, so sequencing read expressed TCRB transcripts. Profiled with immunoSEQ multiplex PCR; TCRdb holds only in-frame clones, not every one. The data contain around 690,000 clones, roughly 12% of them seen just once; the ten biggest clones take up roughly 0.11%. Antigens for these TCRs are unknown. Sequencing was carried out using naive CD4+ T cells from blood. The receptor set was obtained from a man aged 25 to 45 with type 1 diabetes.

This chain links TRBV19 with TRBJ2-7, with 10 bases fitting TRBD1. CDR3 length: 17 amino acids. The J segment lost 2 bases and the V segment lost 4 bases, leaving 11 bases of the junction unmatched. Germline V lookup: CDR1 LNHDA, CDR2 SQIVND (reference sequence). The CDR3 bases are TGTGCCAGTAGTAAATTAGGGGACAGGGGACTTACCTACGAGCAGTACTTC. This sequence encodes CASSKLGDRGLTYEQYF.

V and J are TRBV5-4 and TRBJ2-3; TRBD2 is a possible D gene (7 bases). Per the germline V gene, CDR1 is SGHNT and CDR2 is YYREEE (reference sequence). V lost 4 bases and J lost 2, with 14 bases in between. The CDR3 is made up of 15 amino acids. The CDR3 is CASSDPGGPTDTQYF. The CDR3 DNA reads TGTGCCAGCAGCGACCCCGGGGGGCCCACAGATACGCAGTATTTT.

This clone has just a few counts. This rearrangement joins TRBV19 to TRBJ2-4; D perhaps matches TRBD2 (5 bases). CDR3 length equals 14 residues. V lost 7 bases to trimming and J lost 7 bases, with 17 bases between them. CDR1 and CDR2 from the germline V gene are LNHDA and SQIVND (reference sequence). CDR3 amino acids: CASNQDFSGNIQYF. The CDR3 DNA sequence: TGTGCCAGTAATCAGGATTTTTCGGGGAACATTCAGTACTTC.

The table lists this clone with a count of one. The DNA for the CDR3 is TGTGCCAGTAGTCGAACAGGGGAACAGCCCCAGCATTTT. It encodes CASSRTGEQPQHF. The chain recombines TRBV19 with TRBJ1-5; 7 positions agree with TRBD1. From germline, CDR1 is LNHDA and CDR2 SQIVND (reference sequence). The CDR3 has 13 amino acids. With V trimmed by 5 bases and J by 7 bases, 5 bases remained unmatched.

The chain combines TRBV4-3 with TRBJ2-1; 7 nucleotides agree with TRBD2. CDR1 is LGHNA, CDR2 YSLEER, per germline. The CDR3 loop spans 15 amino acids. V lost 7 bases and J lost 3; bases outside the gene matches: 9. CDR3 DNA sequence: TGCGCCAGCACGCTCGAGCGGGGTATCTACAATGAGCAGTTCTTC. It yields the protein CASTLERGIYNEQFF.

The rearrangement joins TRBV18 to TRBJ2-3; 10 nucleotides line up with TRBD1. With V trimmed by 2 bases and J by 4 bases, 6 bases remained unmatched. The CDR3 spans 16 residues. Germline V gene data show CDR1 as KGHSH and CDR2 as LQKENI. The CDR3 here is CASSPTGTGVADTQYF. The CDR3 DNA sequence: TGTGCCAGCTCACCAACCGGGACAGGGGTGGCAGATACGCAGTATTTT. The variable domain in full, with the rest retrieved from reference TRBV18 and TRBJ2-3, is NAGVMQNPRHLVRRRGQEARLRCSPMKGHSHVYWYRQLPEEGLKFMVYLQKENIIDESGMPKERFSAEFPKEGPSILRIQQVVRGDSAAYFCASSPTGTGVADTQYFGPGTRLTVL.

The sample holds a few counts of this clone. The chain joins TRBV6-6 to TRBJ2-5; D ambiguous. Germline loops: CDR1 MNHNY, CDR2 SVGAGI (reference sequence). Trimming took off 6 bases at V and 4 bases at J, with 6 bases between the two ends. CDR3 length equals 11 residues. In nucleotides, the CDR3 is TGTGCCAGCAGCTCCAGAGAGACCCAGTACTTC. This gives the protein CASSSRETQYF.

The sample holds a few counts of this clone. This same CDR3 is encoded by further DNA sequences in the sample. The V gene is TRBV9, the J gene TRBJ2-6; D ambiguous. V was shortened by 3 bases and J by 1 base, with 8 bases between the two germline ends. Germline V gives CDR1 SGDLS, CDR2 YYNGEE. CDR3 length equals 15 residues. For the CDR3, the DNA is TGTGCCAGCAGCGCCTTTTTATCTGGGGCCAACGTCCTGACTTTC. The encoded protein is CASSAFLSGANVLTF.

The V call is TRBV7-2, the J call TRBJ1-4; no clear D gene. CDR1 is SGHTA and CDR2 is FQGNSA in the germline V gene. The CDR3 contains 13 residues. The V end was cut by 5 bases, the J end by 7 bases, with 11 bases between. The CDR3 here is CASSPSSTEKLFF. CDR3 DNA sequence: TGTGCCAGCAGCCCCTCGAGCACTGAAAAACTGTTTTTT.

The chain recombines TRBV6-1 with TRBJ2-2; D is uncertain. Germline V gives CDR1 MNHNS, CDR2 SASEGT. Trimming pared 6 bases from V and 6 bases from J, leaving 14 bases between. The CDR3 totals 14 residues. CDR3 residues: CASRRTVLAGELFF. CDR3 nucleotides: TGTGCCAGCAGGAGGACGGTATTGGCCGGGGAGCTGTTTTTT.

The gene calls are TRBV28 and TRBJ2-7; D may be TRBD1 (6 bases). The CDR3 runs 13 residues. Germline V gives CDR1 MDHEN, CDR2 SYDVKM. Deletions cut 7 bases from V and 2 bases from J, with 12 bases between. CDR3: CASTDSTTYEQYF. DNA of the CDR3: TGTGCCAGCACGGACAGTACTACCTACGAGCAGTACTTC.

This clone appeared many times. The chain links TRBV23-1 to TRBJ2-1; TRBD1 is a possible D gene (6 bases). TRBV23-1 is treated as an ORF (open reading frame) with a function not yet certain. The CDR3 is 15 amino acids. V lost 1 base and J 2 bases, leaving 9 bases between the germline ends. The CDR3 coding sequence is TGCGCCAGCAGTCAATGGACAGAGCCCTACAATGAGCAGTTCTTC. Its translation: CASSQWTEPYNEQFF.

The chain uses TRBV4-2 and TRBJ2-2; 12 bases agree with TRBD2. Trimming cost V 5 bases and J 8 bases; bases outside gene matches: 9. The CDR3 length is 16 residues. Germline loops: CDR1 LGHNA, CDR2 YNFKEQ. The DNA of the CDR3 is TGTGCCAGCAGCTCGCCTAGCGGGGGGGCCAAAGGGGAGCTGTTTTTT. This translates into CASSSPSGGAKGELFF.

This clone turned up a few times. The chain recombines TRBV27 with TRBJ2-3; D may correspond to TRBD1 or TRBD2 (5 bases each). The CDR3 is 16 residues long. Germline V gene lookup returns CDR1 MNHEY and CDR2 SMNVEV (reference sequence). The ends were cut back, 6 bases at V and 3 bases at J, with 19 bases in the middle. CDR3 DNA sequence: TGTGCCAGCAGCCCACCGGGGCCAGTTGGAACAGATACGCAGTATTTT. Translating it yields CASSPPGPVGTDTQYF.

The chain recombines TRBV6-5 with TRBJ2-7; 8 bases map to TRBD1. Germline CDR1 MNHEY, CDR2 SVGAGI. V lost 2 bases and J lost 2; bases outside the gene matches: 8. The CDR3 is 16 residues long. The CDR3 sequence is CASSYAGQGRPYEQYF. The DNA for the CDR3 is TGTGCCAGCAGTTACGCAGGACAGGGCAGGCCCTACGAGCAGTACTTC.

The chain employs TRBV10-3 and TRBJ1-2; D remains unclear. In germline, CDR1 is ENHRY, CDR2 SYGVKD. The V gene lost 2 bases and the J gene lost 8 bases, with 15 bases spanning the gap. This CDR3 is built from 14 residues. The CDR3 nucleotides read TGTGCCATCAGTGAGATTTCGGGGAGCGCCGGCTACACCTTC. Amino acid sequence: CAISEISGSAGYTF.